Shown below are 21 T cell receptor beta chains from a single sample sequenced in a study of T cell responses to AZD1222 COVID-19 vaccine. The data were produced by immunoSEQ multiplex PCR, yet TCRdb's version contains in-frame clones alone and is incomplete. This sample has over 90,000 clones, with 80% to 95% found just once. Sequencing was performed on peripheral blood, taken 28 days after the second AZD1222 dose. These receptors were obtained from an adult who received the AZD1222 COVID-19 vaccine.

Here the CDR3 reads CASSPATGGGYTF. CDR3 coding DNA: TGTGCCAGCTCACCAGCCACAGGGGGAGGCTACACCTTC. The genes are TRBV18 and TRBJ1-2, with 8 bases fitting TRBD1. The CDR3 consists of 13 residues. CDR1 is KGHSH, CDR2 LQKENI, per germline. J was trimmed by 8 bases and V by 2 bases; bases with no gene match: 4.

This chain connects TRBV29-1 to TRBJ1-3; D uncertain. The CDR3 runs to 14 residues. V was trimmed by 4 bases and J by 2 bases, leaving 12 bases between them. The germline gives CDR1 SQVTM, CDR2 ANQGSEA. CDR3 loop: CSVVTANTGNTIYF. CDR3 in DNA: TGCAGCGTTGTTACGGCGAATACTGGAAACACCATATATTTT.

The chain recombines TRBV30 with TRBJ1-4, with 7 positions matching TRBD1. The CDR3 has 18 amino acids. From germline, CDR1 is GTSNPN and CDR2 SVGIG (reference sequence). The junction had 15 bases not matched to a gene; V was cut back by 3 bases and J by 2 bases. The CDR3 spells CAWSLDRRGSITNEKLFF. CDR3 DNA sequence: TGTGCCTGGAGCCTGGACAGGAGGGGCTCAATCACTAATGAAAAACTGTTTTTT.

This chain links TRBV4-1 with TRBJ2-1; a possible D gene is TRBD2 (5 bases). In germline, CDR1 is MGHRA, CDR2 YSYEKL. The CDR3 length is 15 residues. Trimming took off 4 bases at V and 10 bases at J, with 20 bases between the two ends. CDR3 DNA: TGCGCCAGCAGCCTCCTCGGGGTCCCCTCGGAGGAGCAGTTCTTC. Translated: CASSLLGVPSEEQFF.

The chain combines TRBV28 with TRBJ1-6; a possible D gene is TRBD1 (6 bases). Between the trimmed V and J ends, which lost 2 bases and 7 bases, there was a span of 15 bases. Per germline, CDR1 MDHEN and CDR2 SYDVKM. There are 16 residues in the CDR3. In DNA form, the CDR3 reads TGTGCCAGCAGTTTAACCCCCGGGACACCGAATTCACCCCTCCACTTT. It codes for CASSLTPGTPNSPLHF.

This rearrangement joins TRBV3-1 (or the pseudogene TRBV3-2) to TRBJ2-5, with D unresolved. This CDR3 is built from 12 residues. Germline-derived CDR1 and CDR2 are LGHDT and YNNKEL (reference sequence). Trimming took off 6 bases at V and 8 bases at J, with 13 bases between the two ends. The CDR3 bases are TGTGCCAGCAGAGATGGCCCCGGAACCCAGTACTTC. This gives the protein CASRDGPGTQYF.

The DNA for the CDR3 is TGCGCCAGCAGGGAGACAGGGGTGGGCAATCAGCCCCAGCATTTT. Translation gives CASRETGVGNQPQHF. The J gene is TRBJ1-5, the V gene TRBV10-2; 8 nucleotides match TRBD1. The V and J ends lost 6 bases and 2 bases, in that order; junction bases with no gene match: 6. The CDR3 has 15 amino acids. Per germline, CDR1 WSHSY and CDR2 SAAADI.

This chain links TRBV14 with TRBJ1-3, with D unclear. The V gene's germline CDR1 is SGHDN and CDR2 FVKESK. The CDR3 is made up of 15 amino acids. V gave up 5 bases and J gave up 4 bases, with 15 bases separating them. CDR3 coding DNA: TGTGCCAGCAGCGCACCCCGGGGTTTGGGAAACACCATATATTTT. The encoded protein is CASSAPRGLGNTIYF.

The chain is built from TRBV5-4 and TRBJ2-7; perhaps TRBD2 as D (6 bases). Germline CDR1 and CDR2: SGHNT and YYREEE (reference sequence). With 0 bases removed from V and 5 bases from J, the gap between germline ends came to 12 bases. The CDR3 sequence is 14 residues long. DNA for the CDR3: TGTGCCAGCAGCTTGGCAGGGACTCTCGACGAGCAGTACTTC. Translated: CASSLAGTLDEQYF.

The chain links TRBV6-6 to TRBJ1-4; tentatively, D is TRBD1 (5 bases). The CDR3 has 14 amino acids. V was pared by 2 bases and J by 7 bases, with 11 bases between. Looked up from germline, CDR1 is MNHNY and CDR2 is SVGAGI (reference sequence). The CDR3 DNA follows: TGTGCCAGCAGTTACGTCGGGGGAGGTGAAAAACTGTTTTTT. It specifies CASSYVGGGEKLFF.

This clone appeared once. This rearrangement joins TRBV7-9 to TRBJ2-7; TRBD2 aligns across 13 bases. With 5 bases clipped from V and 2 bases from J, the junction kept 6 bases outside the gene matches. This CDR3 is built from 16 residues. The germline V gene has CDR1 SEHNR and CDR2 FQNEAQ (reference sequence). CDR3 in amino acids: CASSPGLAGAPYEQYF. For the CDR3, the DNA is TGTGCCAGCAGCCCCGGACTAGCGGGGGCACCCTACGAGCAGTACTTC.

This chain links TRBV28 with TRBJ2-7; D remains ambiguous. This CDR3 spans 12 amino acids. Germline-derived CDR1 and CDR2 are MDHEN and SYDVKM. The V gene lost 5 bases and the J gene lost 3 bases, with 8 bases spanning the gap. Written as DNA, the CDR3 is TGTGCCAGCAGTCCAGCCCTCTACGAGCAGTACTTC. It specifies CASSPALYEQYF.

The rearrangement links TRBV7-2 to TRBJ1-2; 7 nucleotides align to TRBD1. Trimming removed 3 bases from V and 4 bases from J; junction bases left unmatched: 20. The CDR3 is made up of 19 amino acids. Germline assignment: CDR1 SGHTA and CDR2 FQGNSA. The CDR3 DNA reads as TGTGCCAGCAGCTTTAAGTCCTCAGGTCAGGGGGAGTTGGGCTATGGCTACACCTTC. It specifies CASSFKSSGQGELGYGYTF. Full variable domain (outside the CDR3, taken from reference TRBV7-2 and TRBJ1-2): GAGVSQSPSNKVTEKGKDVELRCDPISGHTALYWYRQSLGQGLEFLIYFQGNSAPDKSGLPSDRFSAERTGGSVSTLTIQRTQQEDSAVYLCASSFKSSGQGELGYGYTFGSGTRLTVV.

The chain employs TRBV4-1 and TRBJ2-5; weak D call: TRBD2 (6 bases). CDR1 is MGHRA and CDR2 is YSYEKL in the germline V gene. CDR3 length: 14 residues. The V end lost 8 bases, the J end lost 2 bases, and 15 bases lay between the germline ends. CDR3 bases: TGCGCCAGCCGAGCCGGGGGTCAACAAGAGACCCAGTACTTC. As protein: CASRAGGQQETQYF.

This chain joins TRBV9 and TRBJ1-6, with TRBD1 as a possible D gene (6 bases). The CDR3 sequence is 17 residues long. V lost 3 bases and J 0 bases, leaving 13 bases between the germline ends. Germline CDR1 is SGDLS and CDR2 is YYNGEE. The CDR3 loop is CASSAGTGSSYNSPLHF. The CDR3 DNA follows: TGTGCCAGCAGCGCCGGAACAGGGAGCTCCTATAATTCACCCCTCCACTTT.

The chain uses TRBV30 and TRBJ1-5; D not resolved. The CDR3 totals 13 residues. Germline CDR1 is GTSNPN and CDR2 is SVGIG (reference sequence). Trimming removed 6 bases at V and 2 bases at J, with 11 bases between. The CDR3 here is CACGGSGNQPQHF. The CDR3 nucleotides read TGTGCCTGTGGTGGGAGTGGCAATCAGCCCCAGCATTTT.

The rearrangement joins TRBV25-1 to TRBJ1-4; maybe TRBD1 (5 bases). V lost 6 bases, J lost 8 bases, and 10 bases lay in between. CDR1 MGHDK and CDR2 SYGVNS come from the germline V gene. This CDR3 is 12 amino acids long. The CDR3 DNA follows: TGTGCCAGCAGCAGGGTTTCCGAAAAACTGTTTTTT. The encoded protein is CASSRVSEKLFF.

The V gene is TRBV15, the J gene TRBJ2-1, with a possible D match to TRBD2 (7 bases). There are 18 residues in the CDR3. Trimming took off 0 bases at V and 5 bases at J, with 20 bases between the two ends. CDR1 is LNHNV and CDR2 is YYDKDF in the germline V gene (reference sequence). This chain's CDR3 is CATSRDPLGGLVDNEQFF. CDR3 bases: TGTGCCACCAGCAGAGACCCCCTCGGGGGGCTTGTGGACAATGAGCAGTTCTTC. The full variable domain, completed using reference TRBV15 and TRBJ2-1, is DAMVIQNPRYQVTQFGKPVTLSCSQTLNHNVMYWYQQKSSQAPKLLFHYYDKDFNNEADTPDNFQSRRPNTSFCFLDIRSPGLGDTAMYLCATSRDPLGGLVDNEQFFGPGTRLTVL.

The rearrangement joins TRBV30 to TRBJ2-2, with D unclear. Trimming removed 4 bases at V and 4 bases at J, with 13 bases between. The CDR3 sequence is 14 residues long. Germline V gives CDR1 GTSNPN, CDR2 SVGIG (reference sequence). CDR3 sequence: CAWTRQAPTGELFF. The CDR3 DNA is TGTGCCTGGACTAGGCAGGCTCCCACCGGGGAGCTGTTTTTT.

V usage is TRBV19 and J usage is TRBJ2-3; TRBD2 matches 10 bases. From germline, CDR1 is LNHDA and CDR2 SQIVND (reference sequence). CDR3 length equals 14 residues. V shed 8 bases and J 3 bases; nucleotides not matched to a gene: 5. In nucleotides, the CDR3 is TGTGCCAGTGAGCGGGGGGGCTGGACAGATACGCAGTATTTT. Its translation: CASERGGWTDTQYF.

This sequence joins TRBV11-1 and TRBJ2-7; possibly TRBD1 or TRBD2 for D (5 bases each). V dropped 5 bases and J dropped 2 bases, with 10 bases sitting between them. The CDR3 is 13 amino acids. Germline V gene lookup returns CDR1 SGHAT and CDR2 FQDESV (reference sequence). The CDR3 reads CASSLGTTYEQYF. The CDR3 region has the DNA TGTGCCAGCAGCCTCGGGACCACCTACGAGCAGTACTTC.